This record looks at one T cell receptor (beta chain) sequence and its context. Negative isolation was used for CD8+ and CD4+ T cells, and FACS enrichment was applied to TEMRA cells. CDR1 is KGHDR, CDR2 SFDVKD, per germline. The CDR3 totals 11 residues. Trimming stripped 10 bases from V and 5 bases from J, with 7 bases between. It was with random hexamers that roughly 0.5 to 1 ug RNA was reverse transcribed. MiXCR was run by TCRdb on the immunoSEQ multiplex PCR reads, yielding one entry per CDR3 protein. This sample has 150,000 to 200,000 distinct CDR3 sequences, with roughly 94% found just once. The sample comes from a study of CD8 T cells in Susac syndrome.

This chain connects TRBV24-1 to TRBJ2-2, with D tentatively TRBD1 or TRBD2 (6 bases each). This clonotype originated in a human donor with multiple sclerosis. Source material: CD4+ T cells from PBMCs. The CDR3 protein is CATGGTGELFF. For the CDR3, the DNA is TGTGCCACAGGGGGGACCGGGGAGCTGTTTTTT.